This T cell receptor (beta chain) was identified in a study of cytomegalovirus exposure and HLA in healthy donors. The CDR3 consists of 16 residues. Unmatched junction bases numbered 12, after V lost 6 bases and J lost 5 bases. Germline V gene sequence: CDR1 LNHDA, CDR2 SQIVND (reference sequence). A note on this clone: Its matching antigen is unknown.

Both 60 Vbeta primers and 13 Jbeta primers went into the PCR. Using immunoSEQ multiplex PCR, the repertoire was profiled, and TCRdb retains in-frame clones only, with some absent. The sample records fewer than 200,000 clones, 80% to 85% being singletons. Study observations and caveats: The investigators catalogued 150 to 200 TCR beta chains as cytomegalovirus-associated. An analysis was carried out at a later point. It showed that HLA-associated TCR beta chains were more clonally expanded than equally common non-associated chains. Near-uniform donor sequencing depth was presumed by presence/absence analyses.

Sequencing was performed on PBMCs. V gene TRBV19 combines with J gene TRBJ2-2; TRBD1 aligns across 7 bases. This clonotype originated in a woman aged 25 to 39 in good health and CMV-seronegative. The CDR3 nucleotides read TGTGCCAGTAGAAGAACCGGGACAGCGGAGACCGGGGAGCTGTTTTTT. Its translation: CASRRTGTAETGELFF.